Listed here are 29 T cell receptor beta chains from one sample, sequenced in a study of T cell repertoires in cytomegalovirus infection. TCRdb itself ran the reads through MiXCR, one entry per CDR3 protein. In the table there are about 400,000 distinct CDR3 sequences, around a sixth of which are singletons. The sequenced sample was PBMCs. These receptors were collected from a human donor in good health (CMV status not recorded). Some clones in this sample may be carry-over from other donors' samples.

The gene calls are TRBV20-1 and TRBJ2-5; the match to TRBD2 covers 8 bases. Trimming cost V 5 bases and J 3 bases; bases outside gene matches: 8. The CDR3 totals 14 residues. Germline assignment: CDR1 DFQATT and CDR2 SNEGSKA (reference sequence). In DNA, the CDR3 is TGCAGTGCTGAAGCGGGAGCCCATAAAGAGACCCAGTACTTC. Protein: CSAEAGAHKETQYF.

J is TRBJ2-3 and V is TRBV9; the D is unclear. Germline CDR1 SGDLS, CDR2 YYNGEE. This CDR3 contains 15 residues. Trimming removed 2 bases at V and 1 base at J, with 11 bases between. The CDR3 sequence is CASSVGYSRTDTQYF. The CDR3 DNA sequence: TGTGCCAGCAGCGTTGGGTACTCCCGCACAGATACGCAGTATTTT.

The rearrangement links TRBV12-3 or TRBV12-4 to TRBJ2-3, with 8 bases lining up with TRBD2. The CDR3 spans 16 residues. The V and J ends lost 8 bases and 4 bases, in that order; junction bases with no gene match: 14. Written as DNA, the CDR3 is TGTGCCAGCGATGGGTCGCCAGCGGGGGCGGCAGATACGCAGTATTTT. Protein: CASDGSPAGAADTQYF.

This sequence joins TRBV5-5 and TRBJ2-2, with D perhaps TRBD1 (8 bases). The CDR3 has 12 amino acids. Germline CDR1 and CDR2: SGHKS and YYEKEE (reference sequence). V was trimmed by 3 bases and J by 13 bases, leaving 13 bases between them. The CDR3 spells CASSWDRTRLFF. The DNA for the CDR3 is TGTGCCAGCAGCTGGGACAGGACTAGGCTGTTTTTT.

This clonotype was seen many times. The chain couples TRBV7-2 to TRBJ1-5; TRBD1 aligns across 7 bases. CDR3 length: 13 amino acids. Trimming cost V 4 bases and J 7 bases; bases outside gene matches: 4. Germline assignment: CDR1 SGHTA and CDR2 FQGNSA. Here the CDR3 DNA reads TGTGCCAGCAGCTCCGACAGGGCCCAGCCCCAGCATTTT. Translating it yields CASSSDRAQPQHF.

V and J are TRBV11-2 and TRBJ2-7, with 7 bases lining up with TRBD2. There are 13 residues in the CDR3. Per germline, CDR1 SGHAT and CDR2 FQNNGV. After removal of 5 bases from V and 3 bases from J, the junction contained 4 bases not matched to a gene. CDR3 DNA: TGTGCCAGCAGCCCGGGACTAAACTACGAGCAGTACTTC. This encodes CASSPGLNYEQYF. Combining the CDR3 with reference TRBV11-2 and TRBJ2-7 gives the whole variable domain EAGVAQSPRYKIIEKRQSVAFWCNPISGHATLYWYQQILGQGPKLLIQFQNNGVVDDSQLPKDRFSAERLKGVDSTLKIQPAKLEDSAVYLCASSPGLNYEQYFGPGTRLTVT.

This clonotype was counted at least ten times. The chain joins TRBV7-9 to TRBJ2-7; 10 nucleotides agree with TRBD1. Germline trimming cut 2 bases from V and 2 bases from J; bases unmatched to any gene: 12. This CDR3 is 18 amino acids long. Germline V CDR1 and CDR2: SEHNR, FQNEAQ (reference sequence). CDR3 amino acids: CASSLFGDRDRGTYEQYF. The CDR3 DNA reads TGTGCCAGCAGCTTATTTGGGGACCGGGACAGGGGTACCTACGAGCAGTACTTC.

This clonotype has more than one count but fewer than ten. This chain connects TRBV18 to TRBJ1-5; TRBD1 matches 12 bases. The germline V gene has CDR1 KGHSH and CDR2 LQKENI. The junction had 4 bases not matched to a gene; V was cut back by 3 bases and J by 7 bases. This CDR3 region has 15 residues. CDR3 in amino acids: CASSPGQGAWQPQHF. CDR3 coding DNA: TGTGCCAGCTCACCGGGACAGGGGGCTTGGCAGCCCCAGCATTTT.

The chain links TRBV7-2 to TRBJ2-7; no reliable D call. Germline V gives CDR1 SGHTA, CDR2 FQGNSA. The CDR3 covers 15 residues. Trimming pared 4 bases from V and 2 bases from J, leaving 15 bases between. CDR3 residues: CASSSTRVAPYEQYF. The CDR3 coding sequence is TGTGCCAGCAGCTCGACCCGGGTAGCCCCCTACGAGCAGTACTTC.

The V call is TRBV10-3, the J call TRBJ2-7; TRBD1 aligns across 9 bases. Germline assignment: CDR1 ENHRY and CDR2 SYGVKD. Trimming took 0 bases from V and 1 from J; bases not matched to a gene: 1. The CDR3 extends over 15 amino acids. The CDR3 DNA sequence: TGTGCCATCAGTGAGTCCGGGACAGGGTCCTACGAGCAGTACTTC. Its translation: CAISESGTGSYEQYF.

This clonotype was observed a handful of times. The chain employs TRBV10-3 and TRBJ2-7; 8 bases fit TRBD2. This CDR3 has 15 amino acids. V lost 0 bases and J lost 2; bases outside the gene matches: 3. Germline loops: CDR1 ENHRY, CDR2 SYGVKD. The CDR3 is CAISESSGGAYEQYF. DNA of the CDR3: TGTGCCATCAGTGAGTCGAGCGGGGGCGCCTACGAGCAGTACTTC.

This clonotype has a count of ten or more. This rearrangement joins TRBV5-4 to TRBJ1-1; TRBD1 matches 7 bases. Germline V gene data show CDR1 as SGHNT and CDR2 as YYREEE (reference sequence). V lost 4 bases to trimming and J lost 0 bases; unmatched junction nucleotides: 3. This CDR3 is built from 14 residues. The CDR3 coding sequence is TGTGCCAGCAGCAAAGGACAGGTGAACACTGAAGCTTTCTTT. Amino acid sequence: CASSKGQVNTEAFF.

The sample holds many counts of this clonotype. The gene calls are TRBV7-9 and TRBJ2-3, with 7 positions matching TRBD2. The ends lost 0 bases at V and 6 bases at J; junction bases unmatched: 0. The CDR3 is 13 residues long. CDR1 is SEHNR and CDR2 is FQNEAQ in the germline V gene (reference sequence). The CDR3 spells CASSLAGGDTQYF. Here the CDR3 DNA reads TGTGCCAGCAGCTTAGCGGGGGGGGATACGCAGTATTTT.

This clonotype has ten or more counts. CDR3 loop: CASSLGPEIVEQFF. CDR3 DNA sequence: TGTGCCAGCAGCTTGGGGCCCGAAATTGTTGAGCAGTTCTTC. The genes are TRBV7-8 and TRBJ2-1, with D possibly matching TRBD1 (5 bases). CDR1 is SGHVS, CDR2 FQNEAQ, per germline. The CDR3 length is 14 residues. V was trimmed by 3 bases and J by 9 bases, leaving 15 bases between them.

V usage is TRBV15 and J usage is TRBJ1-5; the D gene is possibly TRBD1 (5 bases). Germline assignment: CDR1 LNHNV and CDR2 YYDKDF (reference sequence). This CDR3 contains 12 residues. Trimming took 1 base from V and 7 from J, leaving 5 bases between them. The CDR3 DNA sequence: TGTGCCACCAGCAGAGCAGGGCAGCCCCAGCATTTT. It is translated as CATSRAGQPQHF. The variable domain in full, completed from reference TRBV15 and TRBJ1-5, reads DAMVIQNPRYQVTQFGKPVTLSCSQTLNHNVMYWYQQKSSQAPKLLFHYYDKDFNNEADTPDNFQSRRPNTSFCFLDIRSPGLGDTAMYLCATSRAGQPQHFGDGTRLSIL.

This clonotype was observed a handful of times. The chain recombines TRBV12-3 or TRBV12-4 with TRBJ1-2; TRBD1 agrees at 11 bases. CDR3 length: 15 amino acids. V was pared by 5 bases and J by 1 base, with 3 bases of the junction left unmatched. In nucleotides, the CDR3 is TGTGCCAGCAGTAAGGACAGGGGGCTTAACTATGGCTACACCTTC. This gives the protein CASSKDRGLNYGYTF.

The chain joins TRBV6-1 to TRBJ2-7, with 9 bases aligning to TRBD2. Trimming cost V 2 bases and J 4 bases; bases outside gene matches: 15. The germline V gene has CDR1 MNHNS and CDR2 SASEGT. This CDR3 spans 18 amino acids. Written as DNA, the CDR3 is TGTGCCAGCAGTGAACGTAGGCTAGCGGGGCGGGAGGCATACGAGCAGTACTTC. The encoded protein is CASSERRLAGREAYEQYF.

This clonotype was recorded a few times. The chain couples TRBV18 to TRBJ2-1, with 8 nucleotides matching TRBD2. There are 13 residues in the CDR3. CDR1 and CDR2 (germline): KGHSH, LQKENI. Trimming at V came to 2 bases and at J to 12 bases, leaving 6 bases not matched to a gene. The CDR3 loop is CASSPTLAGTQFF. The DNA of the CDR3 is TGTGCCAGCTCACCAACCCTAGCGGGTACGCAGTTCTTC. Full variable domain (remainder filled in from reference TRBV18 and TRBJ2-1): NAGVMQNPRHLVRRRGQEARLRCSPMKGHSHVYWYRQLPEEGLKFMVYLQKENIIDESGMPKERFSAEFPKEGPSILRIQQVVRGDSAAYFCASSPTLAGTQFFGPGTRLTVL.

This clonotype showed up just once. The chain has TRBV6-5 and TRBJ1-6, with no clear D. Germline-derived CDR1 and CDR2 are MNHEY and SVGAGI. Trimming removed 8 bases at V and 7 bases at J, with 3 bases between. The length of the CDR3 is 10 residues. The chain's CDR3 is CASSNSPLHF. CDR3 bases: TGTGCCAGCTCCAATTCACCCCTCCACTTT.

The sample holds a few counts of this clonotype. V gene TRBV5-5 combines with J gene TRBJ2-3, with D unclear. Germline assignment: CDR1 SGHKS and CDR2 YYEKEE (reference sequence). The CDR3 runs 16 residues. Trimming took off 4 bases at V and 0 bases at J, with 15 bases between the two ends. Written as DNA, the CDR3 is TGTGCCAGCAGCCGCGGACGGACCCCTAGCACAGATACGCAGTATTTT. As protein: CASSRGRTPSTDTQYF.

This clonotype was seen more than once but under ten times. CDR3 nucleotide sequence: TGTGCCAGCAGTATGACCGTGACAGCGCCGGATACGCAGTATTTT. It translates to CASSMTVTAPDTQYF. The chain carries TRBV2 and TRBJ2-3; perhaps TRBD1 as D (5 bases). CDR3 length: 15 residues. V was clipped by 5 bases and J by 6 bases, with 18 bases between them. Germline values: CDR1 SNHLY, CDR2 FYNNEI. The entire variable domain, with the rest obtained from reference TRBV2 and TRBJ2-3, is as follows: EPEVTQTPSHQVTQMGQEVILRCVPISNHLYFYWYRQILGQKVEFLVSFYNNEISEKSEIFDDQFSVERPDGSNFTLKIRSTKLEDSAMYFCASSMTVTAPDTQYFGPGTRLTVL.

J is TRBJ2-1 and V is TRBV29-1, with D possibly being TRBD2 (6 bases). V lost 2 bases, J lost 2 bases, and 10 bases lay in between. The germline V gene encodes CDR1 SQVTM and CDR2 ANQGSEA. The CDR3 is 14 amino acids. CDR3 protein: CSVELASTYNEQFF. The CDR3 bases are TGCAGCGTTGAACTAGCGTCAACCTACAATGAGCAGTTCTTC.

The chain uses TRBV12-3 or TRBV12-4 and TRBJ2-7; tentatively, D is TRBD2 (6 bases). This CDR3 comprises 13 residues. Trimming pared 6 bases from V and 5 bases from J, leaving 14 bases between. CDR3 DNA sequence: TGTGCCAGCAGCCTAAGGCGGGATAACGAGCAGTACTTC. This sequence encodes CASSLRRDNEQYF.

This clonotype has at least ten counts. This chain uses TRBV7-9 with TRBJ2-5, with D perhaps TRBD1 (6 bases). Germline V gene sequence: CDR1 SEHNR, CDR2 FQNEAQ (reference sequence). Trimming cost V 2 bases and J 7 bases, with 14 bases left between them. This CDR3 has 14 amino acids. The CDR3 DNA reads TGTGCCAGCAGCTTAACCTCGGACAGCCTGACCCAGTACTTC. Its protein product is CASSLTSDSLTQYF.

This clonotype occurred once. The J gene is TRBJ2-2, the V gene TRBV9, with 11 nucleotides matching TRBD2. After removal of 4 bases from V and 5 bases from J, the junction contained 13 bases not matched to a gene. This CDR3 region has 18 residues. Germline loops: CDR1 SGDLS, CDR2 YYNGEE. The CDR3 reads CASSPKPFPSGRTGELFF. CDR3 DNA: TGTGCCAGCAGCCCTAAACCCTTTCCTAGCGGGAGGACCGGGGAGCTGTTTTTT.

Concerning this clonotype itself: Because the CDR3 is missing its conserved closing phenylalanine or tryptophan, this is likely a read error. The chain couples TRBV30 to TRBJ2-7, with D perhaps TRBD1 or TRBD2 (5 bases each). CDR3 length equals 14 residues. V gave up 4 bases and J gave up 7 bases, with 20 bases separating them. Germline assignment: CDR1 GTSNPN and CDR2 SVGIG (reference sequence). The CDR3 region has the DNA TGTGCCTGGAATCCGGGACGGCGTTTGGGGGAGCAGTACTCC. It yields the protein CAWNPGRRLGEQYS.

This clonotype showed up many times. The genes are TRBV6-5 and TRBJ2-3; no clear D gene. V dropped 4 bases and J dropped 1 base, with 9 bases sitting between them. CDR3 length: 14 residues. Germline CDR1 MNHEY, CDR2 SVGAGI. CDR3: CASSSGWGTDTQYF. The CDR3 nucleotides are TGTGCCAGCAGTTCCGGGTGGGGCACAGATACGCAGTATTTT.

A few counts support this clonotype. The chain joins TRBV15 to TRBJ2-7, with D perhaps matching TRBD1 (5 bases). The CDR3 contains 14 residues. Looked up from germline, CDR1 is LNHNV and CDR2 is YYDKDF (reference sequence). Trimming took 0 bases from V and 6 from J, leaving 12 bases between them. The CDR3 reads CATSRDWDDSEQYF. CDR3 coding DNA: TGTGCCACCAGCAGAGATTGGGATGACAGCGAGCAGTACTTC.

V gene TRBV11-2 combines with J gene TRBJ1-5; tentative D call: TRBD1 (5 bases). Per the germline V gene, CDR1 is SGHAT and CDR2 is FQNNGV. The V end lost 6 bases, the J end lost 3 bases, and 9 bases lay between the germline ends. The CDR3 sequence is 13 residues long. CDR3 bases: TGTGCCAGCAGTAGGGACCCCAATCAGCCCCAGCATTTT. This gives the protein CASSRDPNQPQHF.